This T cell receptor (beta chain) was observed in a study of shared clonotypes between healthy human individuals. Study context: CD4 naive cells filled three plates per donor, CD4 memory three, CD8 naive two and CD8 memory one. Overall study findings and caveats: The sharing of roughly 5% of naive CD4 clonotypes was seen across a handful of donors.

Sequencing used immunoSEQ multiplex PCR; TCRdb keeps in-frame clones, though not all of them. This table holds some 980,000 clones, 60% to 85% found once. CDR3 length equals 14 residues. Losses at the gene ends were 9 bases for V and 7 bases for J; bases not matched to a gene: 10. Germline V gene lookup returns CDR1 SNHLY and CDR2 FYNNEI. Remarks on this clone: Its matching antigen is unknown.

The sample consisted of memory CD4+ T cells sorted from blood. The sample's subset: CD45RA-negative fraction. The receptor comes from a young man in good health. This chain joins TRBV2 and TRBJ2-1; 9 nucleotides line up with TRBD1. CDR3 in DNA: TGTGCCAGGCGGGGACAGGGATATCTGAATGAGCAGTTCTTC. Translated, it gives CARRGQGYLNEQFF.